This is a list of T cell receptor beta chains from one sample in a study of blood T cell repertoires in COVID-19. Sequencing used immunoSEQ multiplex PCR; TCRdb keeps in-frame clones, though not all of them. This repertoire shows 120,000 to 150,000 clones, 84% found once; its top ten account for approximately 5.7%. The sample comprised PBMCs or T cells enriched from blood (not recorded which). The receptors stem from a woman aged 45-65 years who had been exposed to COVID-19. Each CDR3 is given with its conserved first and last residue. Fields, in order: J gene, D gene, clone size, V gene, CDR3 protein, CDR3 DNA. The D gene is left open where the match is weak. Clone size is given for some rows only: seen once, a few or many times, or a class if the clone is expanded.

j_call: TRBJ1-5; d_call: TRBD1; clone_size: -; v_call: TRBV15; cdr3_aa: CATSRVDRVLLQPQHF; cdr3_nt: TGTGCCACCAGCAGAGTCGACAGGGTCCTTCTTCAGCCCCAGCATTTT
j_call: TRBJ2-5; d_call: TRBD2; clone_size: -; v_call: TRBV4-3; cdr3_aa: CASSLGTMEVETQYF; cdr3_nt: TGCGCCAGCAGCCTCGGGACTATGGAGGTGGAGACCCAGTACTTC
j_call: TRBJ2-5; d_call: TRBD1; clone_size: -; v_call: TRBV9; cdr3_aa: CASSVGGGRQETQYF; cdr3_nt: TGTGCCAGCAGCGTAGGAGGGGGCAGGCAAGAGACCCAGTACTTC
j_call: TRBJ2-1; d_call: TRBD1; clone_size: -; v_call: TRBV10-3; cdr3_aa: CAISRDRGLGEQFF; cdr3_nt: TGTGCCATCAGTAGGGACAGGGGACTGGGTGAGCAGTTCTTC
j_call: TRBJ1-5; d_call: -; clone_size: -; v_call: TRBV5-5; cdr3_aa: CASSLLQGNQPQHF; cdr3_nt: TGTGCCAGCAGCTTGCTGCAGGGCAATCAGCCCCAGCATTTT
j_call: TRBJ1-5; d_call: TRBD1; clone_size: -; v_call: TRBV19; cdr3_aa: CASHQALGQQGNSNQPQHF; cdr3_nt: TGTGCCAGTCACCAAGCCTTGGGACAGCAAGGTAATAGCAATCAGCCCCAGCATTTT
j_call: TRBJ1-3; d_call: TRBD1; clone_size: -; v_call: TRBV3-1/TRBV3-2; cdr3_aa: CASSYSQGRVLPISIYF; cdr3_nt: TGTGCCAGCAGCTATTCACAGGGGCGGGTTCTACCTATCTCCATATATTTT
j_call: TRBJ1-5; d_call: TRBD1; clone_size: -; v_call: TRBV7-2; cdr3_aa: CASSPQGGGNQPQHF; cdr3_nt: TGTGCCAGCAGCCCACAGGGGGGAGGCAATCAGCCCCAGCATTTT
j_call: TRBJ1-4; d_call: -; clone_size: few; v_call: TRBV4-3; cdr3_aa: CASSQDRRREEKLFF; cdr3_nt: TGCGCCAGCAGCCAAGATAGACGGAGGGAGGAAAAACTGTTTTTT
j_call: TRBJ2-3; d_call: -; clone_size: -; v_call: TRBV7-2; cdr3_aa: CASSLVSGDTQYF; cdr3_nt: TGTGCCAGCAGCTTAGTGAGCGGGGATACGCAGTATTTT
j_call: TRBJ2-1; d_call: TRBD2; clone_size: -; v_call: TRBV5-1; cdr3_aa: CASSLLAGGPGEQFF; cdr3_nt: TGCGCCAGCAGCTTACTAGCGGGGGGGCCTGGTGAGCAGTTCTTC
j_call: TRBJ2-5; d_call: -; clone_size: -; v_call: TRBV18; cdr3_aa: CASSPPSGFGETQYF; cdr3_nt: TGTGCCAGCTCACCACCATCGGGGTTTGGAGAGACCCAGTACTTC
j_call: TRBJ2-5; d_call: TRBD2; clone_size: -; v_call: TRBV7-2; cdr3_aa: CASSPTETSGGMETQYF; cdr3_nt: TGTGCCAGCAGCCCAACCGAGACTAGCGGGGGTATGGAGACCCAGTACTTC
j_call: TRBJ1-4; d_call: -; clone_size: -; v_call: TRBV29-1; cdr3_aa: CSATGPTGGLFF; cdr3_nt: TGCAGCGCGACAGGCCCTACCGGGGGACTGTTTTTT
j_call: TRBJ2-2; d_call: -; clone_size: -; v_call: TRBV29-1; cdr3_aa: CSADDSPNTGELFF; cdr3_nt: TGCAGCGCCGACGACAGTCCCAACACCGGGGAGCTGTTTTTT
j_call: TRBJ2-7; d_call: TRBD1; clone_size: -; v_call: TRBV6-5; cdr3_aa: CASGGTGITYEQYF; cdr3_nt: TGTGCCAGCGGAGGGACAGGTATCACCTACGAGCAGTACTTC
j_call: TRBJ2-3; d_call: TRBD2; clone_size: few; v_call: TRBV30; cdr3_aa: CAWSRRERDTQYF; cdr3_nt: TGTGCCTGGAGTAGGCGGGAGAGAGATACGCAGTATTTT
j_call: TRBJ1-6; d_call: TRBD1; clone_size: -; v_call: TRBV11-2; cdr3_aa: CASSVSGTGAHF; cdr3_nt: TGTGCCAGCAGCGTCTCCGGGACAGGGGCCCACTTT
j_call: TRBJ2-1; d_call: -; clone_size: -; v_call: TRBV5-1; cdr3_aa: CASSWQGGERRVFF; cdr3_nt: TGCGCCAGCAGCTGGCAGGGGGGTGAAAGAAGGGTGTTCTTC
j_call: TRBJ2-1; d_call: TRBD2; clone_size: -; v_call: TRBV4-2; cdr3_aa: CASSQGTSGVLYDEQFF; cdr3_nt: TGTGCCAGCAGCCAGGGGACTAGCGGGGTTCTGTACGATGAGCAGTTCTTC
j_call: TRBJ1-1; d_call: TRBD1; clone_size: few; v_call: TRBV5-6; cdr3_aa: CASSLVGTDSNTEAFF; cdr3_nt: TGTGCCAGCAGCTTGGTTGGGACAGACTCGAACACTGAAGCTTTCTTT
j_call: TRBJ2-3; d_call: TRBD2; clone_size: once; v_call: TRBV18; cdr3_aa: CASSPPLGLAASTDTQYF; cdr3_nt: TGTGCCAGCTCACCACCCCTGGGACTAGCGGCTAGCACAGATACGCAGTATTTT
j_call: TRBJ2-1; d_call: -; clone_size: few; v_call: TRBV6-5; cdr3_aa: CASTTGEYNEQFF; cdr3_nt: TGTGCCAGCACAACGGGGGAGTACAATGAGCAGTTCTTC
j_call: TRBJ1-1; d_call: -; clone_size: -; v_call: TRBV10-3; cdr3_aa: CAISSAGFSDTEAFF; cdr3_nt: TGTGCCATCAGTAGCGCAGGGTTTAGTGACACTGAAGCTTTCTTT
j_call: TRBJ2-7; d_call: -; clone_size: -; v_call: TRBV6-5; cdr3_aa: CASSYPLVRTDYEQYF; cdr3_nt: TGTGCCAGCAGTTACCCCCTCGTTCGGACAGACTACGAGCAGTACTTC
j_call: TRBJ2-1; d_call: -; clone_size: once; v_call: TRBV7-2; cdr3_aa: CASSSQQSSSYNEQFF; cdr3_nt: TGTGCCAGCAGCTCACAGCAAAGTAGCTCCTACAATGAGCAGTTCTTC
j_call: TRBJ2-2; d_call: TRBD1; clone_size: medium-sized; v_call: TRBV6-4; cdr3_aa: CASSSGQGNTGELFF; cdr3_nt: TGTGCCAGCAGCTCGGGACAGGGGAACACCGGGGAGCTGTTTTTT
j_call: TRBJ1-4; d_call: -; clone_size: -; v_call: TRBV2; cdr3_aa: CASGQRGYEKLFF; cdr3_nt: TGTGCCAGCGGGCAGCGGGGTTATGAAAAACTGTTTTTT
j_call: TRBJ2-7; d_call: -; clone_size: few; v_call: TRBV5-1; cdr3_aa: CASSMGQAYEQYF; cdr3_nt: TGCGCCAGCAGTATGGGGCAAGCTTACGAGCAGTACTTC
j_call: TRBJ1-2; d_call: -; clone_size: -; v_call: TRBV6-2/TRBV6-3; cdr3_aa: CASSASYRVSNRYTF; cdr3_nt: TGTGCCAGCAGTGCCTCATACAGGGTATCGAATCGCTACACCTTC
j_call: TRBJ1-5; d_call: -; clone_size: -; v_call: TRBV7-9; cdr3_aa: CASSSGYGQPQHF; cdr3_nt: TGTGCCAGCAGCTCGGGGTACGGTCAGCCCCAGCATTTT
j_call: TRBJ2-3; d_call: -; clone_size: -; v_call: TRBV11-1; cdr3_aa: CASSLGRTGDTQYF; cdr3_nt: TGTGCCAGCAGCTTAGGAAGAACGGGAGATACGCAGTATTTT
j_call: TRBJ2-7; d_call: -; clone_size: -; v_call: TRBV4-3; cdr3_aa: CASSQGLAGAQYF; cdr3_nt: TGCGCCAGCAGCCAAGGCCTCGCGGGGGCACAGTACTTC
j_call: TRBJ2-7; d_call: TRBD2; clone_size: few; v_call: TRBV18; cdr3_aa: CASSPKGELAGARTGDEQYF; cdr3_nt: TGTGCCAGCTCACCAAAGGGGGAACTAGCGGGAGCGAGAACGGGAGACGAGCAGTACTTC
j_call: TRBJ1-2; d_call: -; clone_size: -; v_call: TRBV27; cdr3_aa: CASSLSAGWGLDYGYTF; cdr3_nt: TGTGCCAGCAGTTTATCGGCAGGGTGGGGTCTCGACTATGGCTACACCTTC
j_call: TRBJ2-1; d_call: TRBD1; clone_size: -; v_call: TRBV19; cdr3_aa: CASSIPGGNEQFF; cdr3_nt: TGTGCCAGTAGTATTCCAGGGGGCAATGAGCAGTTCTTC
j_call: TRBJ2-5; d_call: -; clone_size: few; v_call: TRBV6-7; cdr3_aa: CAPFDFQETQYF; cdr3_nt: TGTGCCCCCTTTGACTTCCAAGAGACCCAGTACTTC
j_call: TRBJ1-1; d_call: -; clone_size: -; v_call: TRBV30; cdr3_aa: CAWIQNTEAFF; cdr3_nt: TGTGCCTGGATTCAGAACACTGAAGCTTTCTTT
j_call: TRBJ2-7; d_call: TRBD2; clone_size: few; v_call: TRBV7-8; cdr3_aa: CASSAGTSGRQAYEQYF; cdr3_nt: TGTGCCAGCAGCGCGGGGACTAGCGGGAGGCAAGCCTACGAGCAGTACTTC
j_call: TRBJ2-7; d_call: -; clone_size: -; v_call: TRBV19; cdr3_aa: CASSNFREQYF; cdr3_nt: TGTGCCAGTAGTAATTTTCGGGAGCAGTACTTC
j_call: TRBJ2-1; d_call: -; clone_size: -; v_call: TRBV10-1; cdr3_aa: CASSGLPSWNEQFF; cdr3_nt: TGCGCCAGCTCCGGACTCCCCTCATGGAATGAGCAGTTCTTC
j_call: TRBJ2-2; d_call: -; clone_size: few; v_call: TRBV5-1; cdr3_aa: CASSLEAGRGGELFF; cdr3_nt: TGCGCCAGCAGCTTGGAGGCGGGGAGAGGTGGGGAGCTGTTTTTT
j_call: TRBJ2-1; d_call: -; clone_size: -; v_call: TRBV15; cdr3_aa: CATSSRRGNEQFF; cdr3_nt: TGTGCCACCAGCAGTCGACGGGGCAATGAGCAGTTCTTC
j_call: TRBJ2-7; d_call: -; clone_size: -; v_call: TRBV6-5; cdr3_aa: CASSYAIASYEQYF; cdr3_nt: TGTGCCAGCAGTTACGCCATCGCGTCCTACGAGCAGTACTTC
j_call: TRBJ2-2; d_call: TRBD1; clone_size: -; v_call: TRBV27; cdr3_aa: CASSLWATGDDTGELFF; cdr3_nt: TGTGCCAGCAGTTTATGGGCGACAGGGGACGACACCGGGGAGCTGTTTTTT
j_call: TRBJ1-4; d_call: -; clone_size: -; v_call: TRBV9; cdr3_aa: CASSVASGGDKKLFF; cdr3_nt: TGTGCCAGCAGCGTAGCTTCGGGGGGTGACAAAAAACTGTTTTTT
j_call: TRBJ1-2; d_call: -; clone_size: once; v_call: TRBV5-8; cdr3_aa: CASSFPRSGYTF; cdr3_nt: TGTGCCAGCAGCTTCCCCCGAAGCGGCTACACCTTC
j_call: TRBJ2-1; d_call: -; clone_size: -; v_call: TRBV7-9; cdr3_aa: CASSFRSTYNEQFF; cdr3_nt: TGTGCCAGCAGCTTCAGAAGTACCTACAATGAGCAGTTCTTC
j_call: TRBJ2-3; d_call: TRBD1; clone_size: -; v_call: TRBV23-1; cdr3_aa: CASSLRRAGGGAVSTDTQYF; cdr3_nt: TGCGCCAGCAGTCTTCGTAGGGCAGGGGGCGGAGCGGTCAGCACAGATACGCAGTATTTT
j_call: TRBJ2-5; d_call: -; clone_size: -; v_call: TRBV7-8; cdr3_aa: CASRPATSFVTQYF; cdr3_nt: TGTGCCAGCAGGCCCGCAACTAGCTTTGTTACCCAGTACTTC